The T cell receptor beta chain described here comes from a study of blood T cells in healthy people across ages. Study observations and caveats: Estimated diversity, derived from one million T cells, was regarded as an underestimate. Per million T cells, TCR beta diversity dropped about linearly as age rose. Both higher diversity and more naive CD4+ cells marked long-lived donors when set against aged donors.

As for this clonotype: Antigen unknown.

A second PCR, run for roughly 7 to 11 cycles, used a sample-barcoded 5' primer plus a J-beta primer mix. Carrying 12 random nucleotides, a template-switch adaptor labeled each individual cDNA molecule. In TCRdb, the 5' RACE reads were re-called with MiXCR into one record per CDR3 protein. The sample lists about 1.8 million distinct CDR3 sequences; 49% were seen once. The germline V gene encodes CDR1 SGHTA and CDR2 FQGNSA. The CDR3 runs to 16 residues. Trimming left V 8 bases short and J 0 bases short, with 14 bases between. This TCR derives from a middle-aged woman in good health. The chain employs TRBV7-2 and TRBJ2-6, with D possibly TRBD2 on 6 matching bases. The sequencing input was blood. CDR3 nucleotide sequence: TGTGCCAGCCAGAGCGGGCTAAACTCTGGGGCCAACGTCCTGACTTTC. It is translated as CASQSGLNSGANVLTF.